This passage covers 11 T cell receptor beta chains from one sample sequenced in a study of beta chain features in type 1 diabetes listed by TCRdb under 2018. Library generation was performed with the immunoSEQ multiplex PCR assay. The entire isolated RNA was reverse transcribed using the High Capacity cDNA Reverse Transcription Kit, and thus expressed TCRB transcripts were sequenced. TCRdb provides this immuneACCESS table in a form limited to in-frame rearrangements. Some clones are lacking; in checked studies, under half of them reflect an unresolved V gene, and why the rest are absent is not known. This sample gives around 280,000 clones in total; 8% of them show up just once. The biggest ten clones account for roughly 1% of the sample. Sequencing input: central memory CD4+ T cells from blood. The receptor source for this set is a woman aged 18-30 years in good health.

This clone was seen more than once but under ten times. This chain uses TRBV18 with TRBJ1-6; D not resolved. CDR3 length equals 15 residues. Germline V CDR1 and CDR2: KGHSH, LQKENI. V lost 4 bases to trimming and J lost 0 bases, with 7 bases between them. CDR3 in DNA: TGTGCCAGCTCACTTGAAAGCTCCTATAATTCACCCCTCCACTTT. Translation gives CASSLESSYNSPLHF.

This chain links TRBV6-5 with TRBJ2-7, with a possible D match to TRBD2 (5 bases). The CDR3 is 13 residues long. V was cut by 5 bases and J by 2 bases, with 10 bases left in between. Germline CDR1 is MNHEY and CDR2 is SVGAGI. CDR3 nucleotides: TGTGCCAGCAGTAGAGGGCCCACCTACGAGCAGTACGTC. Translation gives CASSRGPTYEQYV.

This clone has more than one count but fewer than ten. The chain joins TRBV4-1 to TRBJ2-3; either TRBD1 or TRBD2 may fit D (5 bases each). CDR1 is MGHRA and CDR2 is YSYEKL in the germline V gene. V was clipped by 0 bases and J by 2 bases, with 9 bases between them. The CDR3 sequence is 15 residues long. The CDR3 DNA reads TGCGCCAGCAGCCAAGACGGGACGGACACAGATACGCAGTATTTT. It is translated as CASSQDGTDTDTQYF.

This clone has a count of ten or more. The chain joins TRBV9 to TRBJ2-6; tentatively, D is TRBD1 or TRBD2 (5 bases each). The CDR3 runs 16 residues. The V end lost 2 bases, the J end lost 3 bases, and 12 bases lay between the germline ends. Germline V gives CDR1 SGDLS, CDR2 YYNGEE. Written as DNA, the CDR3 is TGTGCCAGCAGCGTTGGGGGTACCAATGGGGCCAACGTCCTGACTTTC. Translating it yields CASSVGGTNGANVLTF.

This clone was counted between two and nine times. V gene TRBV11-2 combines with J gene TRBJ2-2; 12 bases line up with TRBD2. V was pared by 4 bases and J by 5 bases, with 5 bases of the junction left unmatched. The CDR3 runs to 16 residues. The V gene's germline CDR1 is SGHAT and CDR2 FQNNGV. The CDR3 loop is CASSSTSGRHTGELFF. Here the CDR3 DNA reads TGTGCCAGCAGCTCGACTAGCGGGAGACATACCGGGGAGCTGTTTTTT.

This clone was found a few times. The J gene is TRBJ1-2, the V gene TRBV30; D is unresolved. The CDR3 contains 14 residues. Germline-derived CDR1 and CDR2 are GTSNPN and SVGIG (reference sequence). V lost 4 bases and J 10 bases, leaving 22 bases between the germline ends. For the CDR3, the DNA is TGTGCCTGGAAGCCCCCTTCCCTTCTAAGATCCTACACCTTC. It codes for CAWKPPSLLRSYTF.

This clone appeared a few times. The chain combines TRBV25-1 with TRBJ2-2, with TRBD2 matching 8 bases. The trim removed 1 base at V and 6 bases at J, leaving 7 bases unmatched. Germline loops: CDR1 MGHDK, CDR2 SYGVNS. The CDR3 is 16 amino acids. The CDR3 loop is CASSEFREGRAGELFF. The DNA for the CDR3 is TGTGCCAGCAGTGAATTTCGGGAGGGGAGGGCCGGGGAGCTGTTTTTT. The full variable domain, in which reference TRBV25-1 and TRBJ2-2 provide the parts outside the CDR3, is EADIYQTPRYLVIGTGKKITLECSQTMGHDKMYWYQQDPGMELHLIHYSYGVNSTEKGDLSSESTVSRIRTEHFPLTLESARPSHTSQYLCASSEFREGRAGELFFGEGSRLTVL.

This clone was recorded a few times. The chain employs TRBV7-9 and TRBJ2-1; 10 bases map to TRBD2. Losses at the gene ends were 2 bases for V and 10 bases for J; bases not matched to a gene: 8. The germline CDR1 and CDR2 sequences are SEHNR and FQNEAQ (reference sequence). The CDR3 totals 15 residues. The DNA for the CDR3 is TGTGCCAGCAGCTTAAGGTCTAGCGGGAGAGAGGAGCAGTTCTTC. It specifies CASSLRSSGREEQFF.

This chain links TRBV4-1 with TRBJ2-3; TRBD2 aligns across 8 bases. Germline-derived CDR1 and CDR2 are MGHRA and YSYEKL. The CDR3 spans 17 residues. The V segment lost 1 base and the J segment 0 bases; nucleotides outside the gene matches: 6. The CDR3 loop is CASSQAFAGGSTDTQYF. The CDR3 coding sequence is TGCGCCAGCAGCCAAGCGTTCGCGGGGGGTAGCACAGATACGCAGTATTTT.

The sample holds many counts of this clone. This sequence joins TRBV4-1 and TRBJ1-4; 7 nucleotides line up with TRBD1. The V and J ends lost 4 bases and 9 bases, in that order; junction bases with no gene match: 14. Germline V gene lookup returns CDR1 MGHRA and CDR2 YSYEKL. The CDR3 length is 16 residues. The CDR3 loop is CASSPETGLGRQKLFF. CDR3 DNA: TGCGCCAGCAGCCCAGAGACAGGGTTAGGAAGGCAAAAACTGTTTTTT.

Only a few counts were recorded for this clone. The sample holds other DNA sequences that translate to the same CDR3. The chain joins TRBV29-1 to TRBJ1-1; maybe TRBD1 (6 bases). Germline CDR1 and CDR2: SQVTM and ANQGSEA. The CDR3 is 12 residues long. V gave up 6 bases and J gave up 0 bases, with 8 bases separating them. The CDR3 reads CSVRQVNTEAFF. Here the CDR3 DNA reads TGCAGCGTACGACAGGTGAACACTGAAGCTTTCTTT.